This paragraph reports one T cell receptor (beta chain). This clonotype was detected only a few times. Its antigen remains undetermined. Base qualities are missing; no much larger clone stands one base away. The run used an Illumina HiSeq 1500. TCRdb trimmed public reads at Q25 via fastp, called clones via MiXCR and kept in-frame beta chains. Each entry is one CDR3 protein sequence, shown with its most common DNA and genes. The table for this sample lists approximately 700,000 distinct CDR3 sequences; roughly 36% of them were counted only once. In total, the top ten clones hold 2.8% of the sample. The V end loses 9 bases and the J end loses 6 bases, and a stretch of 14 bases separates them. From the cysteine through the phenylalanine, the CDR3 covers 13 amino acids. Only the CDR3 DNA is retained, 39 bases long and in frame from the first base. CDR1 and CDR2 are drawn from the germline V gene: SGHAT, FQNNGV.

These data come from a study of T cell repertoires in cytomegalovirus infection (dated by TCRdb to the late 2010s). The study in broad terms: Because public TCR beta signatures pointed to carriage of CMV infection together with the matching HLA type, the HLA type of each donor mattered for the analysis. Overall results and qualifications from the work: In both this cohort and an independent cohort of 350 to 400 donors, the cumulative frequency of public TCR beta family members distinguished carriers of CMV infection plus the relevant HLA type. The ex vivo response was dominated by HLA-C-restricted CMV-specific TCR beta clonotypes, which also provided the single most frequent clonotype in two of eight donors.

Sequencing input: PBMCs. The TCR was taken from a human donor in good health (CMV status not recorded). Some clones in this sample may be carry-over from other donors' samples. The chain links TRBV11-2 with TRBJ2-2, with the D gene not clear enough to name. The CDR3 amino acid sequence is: CASWTSPAGELFF. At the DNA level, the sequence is TGTGCCAGTTGGACCTCTCCAGCCGGGGAGCTGTTTTTT.